The rows below give T cell receptor beta chains drawn from one sample of a study of shared clonotypes between healthy human individuals. Measured with immunoSEQ multiplex PCR; TCRdb has only the in-frame clones, and not every one. This sample has 750,000 to 1,000,000 clones, with 92% found just once. The sample taken for sequencing was naive CD8+ T cells sorted from blood. All receptors derive from a man aged 25-45 years in good health. Each CDR3 is given with its conserved first and last residue. The order of the fields is D gene, J gene, clone size, V gene, CDR3 DNA, CDR3 protein. A D gene is named only where the DNA matches it firmly. Size is stated for part of the rows, as once, few or many counts, or as a class when the clone is expanded.

D gene: TRBD2
J gene: TRBJ2-2
clone size: few
V gene: TRBV7-9
CDR3 DNA: TGTGCCAGCAGCTCTAGCGGGAGTGGAACCGGGGAGCTGTTTTTT
CDR3 protein: CASSSSGSGTGELFF

D gene: TRBD2
J gene: TRBJ2-1
clone size: -
V gene: TRBV27
CDR3 DNA: TGTGCCAGCAGTTTAGGACTAGCGGGCCAGGGTGAGCAGTTCTTC
CDR3 protein: CASSLGLAGQGEQFF

D gene: -
J gene: TRBJ2-2
clone size: -
V gene: TRBV9
CDR3 DNA: TGTGCCAGCAGCGTAGAGGCGGTGACCGGGGAGCTGTTTTTT
CDR3 protein: CASSVEAVTGELFF

D gene: -
J gene: TRBJ1-5
clone size: -
V gene: TRBV4-1
CDR3 DNA: TGCGCCAGCAGCCAAGATGCAAATCAGCCCCAGCATTTT
CDR3 protein: CASSQDANQPQHF

D gene: TRBD2
J gene: TRBJ2-5
clone size: -
V gene: TRBV2
CDR3 DNA: TGTGCCAGCAGTCCCTCACTTACTAGCGGGATCCGTGAGACCCAGTACTTC
CDR3 protein: CASSPSLTSGIRETQYF

D gene: TRBD1
J gene: TRBJ2-1
clone size: -
V gene: TRBV15
CDR3 DNA: TGTGCCACCAGCGGGAAAGACAGGGCCGATGAGCAGTTCTTC
CDR3 protein: CATSGKDRADEQFF

D gene: -
J gene: TRBJ2-7
clone size: -
V gene: TRBV19
CDR3 DNA: TGTGCCAGTAGTAACGATCTCTACGAGCAGTACTTC
CDR3 protein: CASSNDLYEQYF

D gene: -
J gene: TRBJ2-7
clone size: -
V gene: TRBV11-2
CDR3 DNA: TGTGCCAGCAGCTTAGAGGACAGTTACGAGCAGTACTTC
CDR3 protein: CASSLEDSYEQYF

D gene: -
J gene: TRBJ2-5
clone size: -
V gene: TRBV28
CDR3 DNA: TGTGCCAGCAGTTTAAGGTTTCGGATCGGCCAAGAGACCCAGTACTTC
CDR3 protein: CASSLRFRIGQETQYF

D gene: -
J gene: TRBJ1-1
clone size: -
V gene: TRBV4-1
CDR3 DNA: TGCGCCAGCAGCCAAGGCAGAGCTGAAGCTTTCTTT
CDR3 protein: CASSQGRAEAFF

D gene: TRBD2
J gene: TRBJ2-3
clone size: -
V gene: TRBV27
CDR3 DNA: TGTGCCAGCAGTCACCTCCTTGCTAGCGGGAGGGCAGATACGCAGTATTTT
CDR3 protein: CASSHLLASGRADTQYF

D gene: TRBD2
J gene: TRBJ2-1
clone size: -
V gene: TRBV9
CDR3 DNA: TGTGCCAGCAGCGGACTAGCGGGAGGAGGAATCGATGAGCAGTTCTTC
CDR3 protein: CASSGLAGGGIDEQFF

D gene: TRBD2
J gene: TRBJ2-7
clone size: -
V gene: TRBV6-6
CDR3 DNA: TGTGCCAGCAGCCCAACTAGCGGGAGGGAATACTACGAGCAGTACTTC
CDR3 protein: CASSPTSGREYYEQYF

D gene: -
J gene: TRBJ1-1
clone size: -
V gene: TRBV4-1
CDR3 DNA: TGCGCCAGCAGCCAAGAATGGCAGAGCTACATGAACACTGAAGCTTTCTTT
CDR3 protein: CASSQEWQSYMNTEAFF

D gene: -
J gene: TRBJ2-7
clone size: -
V gene: TRBV27
CDR3 DNA: TGTGCCAGCAGTTTGAGTCAGCCAGGCTACGAGCAGTACTTC
CDR3 protein: CASSLSQPGYEQYF

D gene: TRBD1
J gene: TRBJ1-2
clone size: -
V gene: TRBV5-1
CDR3 DNA: TGCGCCAGCAGCTTCTATGCCCAGGGGGCGGTTGGCTACACCTTC
CDR3 protein: CASSFYAQGAVGYTF

D gene: -
J gene: TRBJ2-5
clone size: -
V gene: TRBV5-4
CDR3 DNA: TGTGCCAGCAGCTCGTTAGGGGTCGGTGGCACCCAGTACTTC
CDR3 protein: CASSSLGVGGTQYF

D gene: TRBD2
J gene: TRBJ2-2
clone size: -
V gene: TRBV7-9
CDR3 DNA: TGTGCCAGCAAGGGGACTAGCGGGAGAGAGGAGGAGCTGTTTTTT
CDR3 protein: CASKGTSGREEELFF

D gene: -
J gene: TRBJ2-1
clone size: -
V gene: TRBV5-1
CDR3 DNA: TGCGCCAGCAGCTGGGGGGAGAGCTCCTACAATGAGCAGTTCTTC
CDR3 protein: CASSWGESSYNEQFF

D gene: TRBD1
J gene: TRBJ2-7
clone size: -
V gene: TRBV27
CDR3 DNA: TGTGCCAGCAGTTCGTACGGGACAGGGGACCACGAGCAGTACTTC
CDR3 protein: CASSSYGTGDHEQYF

D gene: TRBD1
J gene: TRBJ2-1
clone size: -
V gene: TRBV13
CDR3 DNA: TGTGCCAGCAGCGCGGACAGGGGGTGGAATGAGCAGTTCTTC
CDR3 protein: CASSADRGWNEQFF

D gene: TRBD1
J gene: TRBJ2-5
clone size: -
V gene: TRBV29-1
CDR3 DNA: TGCAGCGTTGAGGTAGGGACAGGAGAGACCCAGTACTTC
CDR3 protein: CSVEVGTGETQYF

D gene: TRBD2
J gene: TRBJ2-7
clone size: -
V gene: TRBV27
CDR3 DNA: TGTGCCAGCAGTCCCGGGACTAGCGGGAGATCGAAGCAGTACTTC
CDR3 protein: CASSPGTSGRSKQYF

D gene: TRBD2
J gene: TRBJ2-1
clone size: -
V gene: TRBV7-9
CDR3 DNA: TGTGCCAGCAGCTCGGGACTAGCGGGGGATGAGCAGTTCTTC
CDR3 protein: CASSSGLAGDEQFF

D gene: -
J gene: TRBJ2-1
clone size: -
V gene: TRBV11-2
CDR3 DNA: TGTGCCAGCAGCTCAAATTGGTCAGATGAGCAGTTCTTC
CDR3 protein: CASSSNWSDEQFF

D gene: TRBD1
J gene: TRBJ2-5
clone size: -
V gene: TRBV4-3
CDR3 DNA: TGCGCCAGCAGCCAAGATTCCCCAGGGACAGGGTTGGACGAGACCCAGTACTTC
CDR3 protein: CASSQDSPGTGLDETQYF

D gene: -
J gene: TRBJ2-2
clone size: -
V gene: TRBV14
CDR3 DNA: TGTGCCAGCAGCCAAGAAGGGGTCACCGGGGAGCTGTTTTTT
CDR3 protein: CASSQEGVTGELFF

D gene: -
J gene: TRBJ2-5
clone size: -
V gene: TRBV18
CDR3 DNA: TGTGCCAGCTCACAGGGCTTTTCCCAAGAGACCCAGTACTTC
CDR3 protein: CASSQGFSQETQYF

D gene: TRBD1
J gene: TRBJ2-7
clone size: -
V gene: TRBV27
CDR3 DNA: TGTGCCAGCAGTTCCCGACAGGGGGCACGGTACGAGCAGTACTTC
CDR3 protein: CASSSRQGARYEQYF

D gene: TRBD2
J gene: TRBJ2-3
clone size: -
V gene: TRBV2
CDR3 DNA: TGTGCCAGCAGTCAGGTAGCGGGAGGTAGCACAGATACGCAGTATTTT
CDR3 protein: CASSQVAGGSTDTQYF

D gene: TRBD2
J gene: TRBJ2-7
clone size: once
V gene: TRBV19
CDR3 DNA: TGTGCCAGTAGTCAGCGGGAGGCCTACGAGCAGTACTTC
CDR3 protein: CASSQREAYEQYF

D gene: TRBD1
J gene: TRBJ1-2
clone size: -
V gene: TRBV6-5
CDR3 DNA: TGTGCCAGCAGTTATGCAGGGGGTGCCAGCTATGGCTACACCTTC
CDR3 protein: CASSYAGGASYGYTF

D gene: -
J gene: TRBJ2-5
clone size: -
V gene: TRBV7-7
CDR3 DNA: TGTGCCAGCAGCCTCTATCCTGTACGAGATCAAGAGACCCAGTACTTC
CDR3 protein: CASSLYPVRDQETQYF

D gene: -
J gene: TRBJ1-2
clone size: -
V gene: TRBV7-9
CDR3 DNA: TGTGCCAGCAGCCATATCTCAGGGTTTTTTGGCTACACCTTC
CDR3 protein: CASSHISGFFGYTF

D gene: -
J gene: TRBJ1-1
clone size: few
V gene: TRBV7-9
CDR3 DNA: TGTGCCAGCAGCACGAGCCCAGGGTTGAGAAGTGACACTGAAGCTTTCTTT
CDR3 protein: CASSTSPGLRSDTEAFF

D gene: TRBD1
J gene: TRBJ1-1
clone size: -
V gene: TRBV11-2
CDR3 DNA: TGTGCCAGCAGCTTAGGTCCCGGGACAGGGATCGGTAATGAAGCTTTCTTT
CDR3 protein: CASSLGPGTGIGNEAFF

D gene: -
J gene: TRBJ2-5
clone size: -
V gene: TRBV7-6
CDR3 DNA: TGTGCCAGCAGCCCATTGGAATGGGAGACCCAGTACTTC
CDR3 protein: CASSPLEWETQYF

D gene: -
J gene: TRBJ2-4
clone size: -
V gene: TRBV28
CDR3 DNA: TGTGCCAGCAGTTTCGCTCGGGAAATTCCCCAAAACATTCAGTACTTC
CDR3 protein: CASSFAREIPQNIQYF

D gene: -
J gene: TRBJ1-4
clone size: -
V gene: TRBV28
CDR3 DNA: TGTGCCAGCAGGTTACACGGAAGTGCAACTAATGAAAAACTGTTTTTT
CDR3 protein: CASRLHGSATNEKLFF

D gene: -
J gene: TRBJ1-1
clone size: -
V gene: TRBV27
CDR3 DNA: TGTGCCAGCAGTTTATCCGGGCCGAACACTGAAGCTTTCTTT
CDR3 protein: CASSLSGPNTEAFF

D gene: -
J gene: TRBJ2-5
clone size: once
V gene: TRBV5-4
CDR3 DNA: TGTGCCAGCAGCTTGGTGGCTGACCAAGAGACCCAGTACTTC
CDR3 protein: CASSLVADQETQYF

D gene: -
J gene: TRBJ2-1
clone size: -
V gene: TRBV7-9
CDR3 DNA: TGTGCCAGCGGGGGCGGGAGCCCCTACAATGAGCAGTTCTTC
CDR3 protein: CASGGGSPYNEQFF

D gene: TRBD1
J gene: TRBJ2-3
clone size: -
V gene: TRBV10-3
CDR3 DNA: TGTGCCATCAGTGCCCAGGGGGCAGGAGATACGCAGTATTTT
CDR3 protein: CAISAQGAGDTQYF

D gene: TRBD2
J gene: TRBJ2-7
clone size: -
V gene: TRBV5-1
CDR3 DNA: TGCGCCAGCAGCTTGGCGGGAGGGACCTACGAGCAGTACTTC
CDR3 protein: CASSLAGGTYEQYF

D gene: TRBD1
J gene: TRBJ2-7
clone size: once
V gene: TRBV28
CDR3 DNA: TGTGCCAGCAGTTTGCCGGGACAGGGCGCCTACGAGCAGTACTTC
CDR3 protein: CASSLPGQGAYEQYF

D gene: -
J gene: TRBJ2-7
clone size: -
V gene: TRBV27
CDR3 DNA: TGTGCCAGCAGTTTCGGGGGCGAGCAGTACTTC
CDR3 protein: CASSFGGEQYF

D gene: -
J gene: TRBJ2-1
clone size: -
V gene: TRBV7-7
CDR3 DNA: TGTGCTAGCAGCCCACCCCAGGGGTCCCACCGTTCCCTTTATTACAATGAGCAGTTCTTC
CDR3 protein: CASSPPQGSHRSLYYNEQFF

D gene: -
J gene: TRBJ1-2
clone size: -
V gene: TRBV2
CDR3 DNA: TGTGCCAGCAGAGGGACGGTGAATGGCTACACCTTC
CDR3 protein: CASRGTVNGYTF

D gene: TRBD1
J gene: TRBJ2-5
clone size: -
V gene: TRBV4-1
CDR3 DNA: TGCGCCAGCAGCCAAGGCCCCCCGGGACAGTCTCCCCAAGAGACCCAGTACTTC
CDR3 protein: CASSQGPPGQSPQETQYF

D gene: TRBD1
J gene: TRBJ2-7
clone size: -
V gene: TRBV7-3
CDR3 DNA: TGTGCCAGCCCGAACCCCGGGACAGGGGACTCCTACGAGCAGTACTTC
CDR3 protein: CASPNPGTGDSYEQYF

D gene: TRBD2
J gene: TRBJ2-1
clone size: once
V gene: TRBV9
CDR3 DNA: TGTGCCAGCAGCGTAGAGGGCGGGAGGGCCGATGAGCAGTTCTTC
CDR3 protein: CASSVEGGRADEQFF

D gene: -
J gene: TRBJ2-7
clone size: -
V gene: TRBV30
CDR3 DNA: TGTGCCTGGAGTGTAAATGGTCGGTACGAGCAGTACTTC
CDR3 protein: CAWSVNGRYEQYF

D gene: TRBD2
J gene: TRBJ2-2
clone size: -
V gene: TRBV9
CDR3 DNA: TGTGCCAGCAGCCCTAGCGGGAAGAACACCGGGGAGCTGTTTTTT
CDR3 protein: CASSPSGKNTGELFF